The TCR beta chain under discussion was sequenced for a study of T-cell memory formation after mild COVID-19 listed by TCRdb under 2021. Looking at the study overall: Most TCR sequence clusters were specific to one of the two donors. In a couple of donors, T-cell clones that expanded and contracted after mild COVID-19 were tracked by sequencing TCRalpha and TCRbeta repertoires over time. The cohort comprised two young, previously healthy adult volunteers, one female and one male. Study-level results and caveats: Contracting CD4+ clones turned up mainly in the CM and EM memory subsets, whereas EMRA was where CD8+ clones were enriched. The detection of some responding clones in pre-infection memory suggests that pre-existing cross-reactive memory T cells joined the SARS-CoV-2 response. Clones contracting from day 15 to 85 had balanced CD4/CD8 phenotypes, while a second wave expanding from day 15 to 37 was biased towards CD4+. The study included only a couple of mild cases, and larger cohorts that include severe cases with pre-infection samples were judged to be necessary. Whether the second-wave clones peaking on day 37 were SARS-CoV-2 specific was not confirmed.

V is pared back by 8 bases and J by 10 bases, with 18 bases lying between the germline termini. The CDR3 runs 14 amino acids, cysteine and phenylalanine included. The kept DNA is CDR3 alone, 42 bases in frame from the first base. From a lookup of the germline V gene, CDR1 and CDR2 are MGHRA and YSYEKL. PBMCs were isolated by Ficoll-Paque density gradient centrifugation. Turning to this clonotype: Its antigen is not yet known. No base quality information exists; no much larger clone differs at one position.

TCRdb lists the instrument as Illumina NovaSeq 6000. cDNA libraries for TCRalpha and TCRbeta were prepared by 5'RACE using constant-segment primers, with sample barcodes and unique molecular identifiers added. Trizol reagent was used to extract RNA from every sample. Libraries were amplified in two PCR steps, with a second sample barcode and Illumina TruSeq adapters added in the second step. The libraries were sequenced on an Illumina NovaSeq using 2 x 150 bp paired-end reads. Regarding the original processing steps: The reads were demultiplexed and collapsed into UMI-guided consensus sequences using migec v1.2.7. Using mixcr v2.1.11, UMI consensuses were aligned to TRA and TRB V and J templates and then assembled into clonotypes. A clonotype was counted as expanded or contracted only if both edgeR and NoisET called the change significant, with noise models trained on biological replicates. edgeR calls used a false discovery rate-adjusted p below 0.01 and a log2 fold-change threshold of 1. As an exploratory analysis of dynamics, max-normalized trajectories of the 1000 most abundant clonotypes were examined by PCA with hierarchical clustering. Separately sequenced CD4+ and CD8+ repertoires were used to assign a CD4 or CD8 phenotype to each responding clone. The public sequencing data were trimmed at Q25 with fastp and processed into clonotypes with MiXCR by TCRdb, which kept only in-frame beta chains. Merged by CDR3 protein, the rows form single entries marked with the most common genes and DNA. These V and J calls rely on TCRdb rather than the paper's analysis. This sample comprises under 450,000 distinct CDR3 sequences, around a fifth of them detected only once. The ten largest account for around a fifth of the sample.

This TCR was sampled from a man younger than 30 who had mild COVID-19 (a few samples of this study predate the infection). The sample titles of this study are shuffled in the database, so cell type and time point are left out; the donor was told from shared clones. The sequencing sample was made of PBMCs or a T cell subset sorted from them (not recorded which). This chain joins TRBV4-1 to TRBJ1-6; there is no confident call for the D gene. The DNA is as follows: TGCGCCAGCGGATTGGAGGGAAATCGGTCACCCCTCCACTTT. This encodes CASGLEGNRSPLHF.